The 28 T cell receptor beta chains given below trace back to one sample, sequenced in a study of post-analysis software for immune sequencing data (dated by TCRdb to between 2014 and 2016). What the study reported, not specific to this receptor: Significantly higher frequencies in patients than in controls were found for roughly 5 TRBV segments, including TRBV5-6, TRBV5-1 and TRBV20-1.

Their target antigens are unknown. The library was obtained by PCR. Reads for this sample came from an Illumina HiSeq 2500. Unique molecular identifiers were incorporated into TCR beta cDNA libraries to reduce PCR and sequencing biases. Using fastp at Q25 and MiXCR, TCRdb reprocessed the public reads and kept productive beta chains. A single entry per CDR3 protein holds the most common genes and DNA from its merged rows. Within this sample are 180,000 or so distinct CDR3 sequences, with approximately 29% of them counted one time only. About 3.4% of the sample is taken by the ten largest. Sequenced: blood. The origin of the receptors is a girl under 18 with multiple sclerosis.

This clonotype was observed once. V gene TRBV6-1 combines with J gene TRBJ1-1; D is unclear. Per germline, CDR1 MNHNS and CDR2 SASEGT. There are 15 residues in the CDR3. With 6 bases removed from V and 3 bases from J, the gap between germline ends came to 17 bases. The CDR3 DNA reads TGTGCCAGCAGGTCGCCGTTGGGTAGGGACACTGAAGCTTTCTTT. Residues: CASRSPLGRDTEAFF.

This chain connects TRBV28 to TRBJ1-2, with D possibly TRBD1 on 6 matching bases. V lost 5 bases, J lost 2 bases, and 15 bases lay in between. The germline V gene has CDR1 MDHEN and CDR2 SYDVKM. This CDR3 spans 15 amino acids. The CDR3 sequence is CASSETGPVNYGYTF. Written as DNA, the CDR3 is TGTGCCAGCAGTGAAACAGGGCCCGTCAACTATGGCTACACCTTC.

The table lists this clonotype with a few counts. A much larger clone is a single base away; this may be a read error. The V call is TRBV29-1, the J call TRBJ2-1; D could derive from TRBD1 or TRBD2 (5 bases each). Trimming took 6 bases from V and 13 from J, leaving 13 bases between them. This CDR3 comprises 10 residues. Germline V lookup: CDR1 SQVTM, CDR2 ANQGSEA. The chain's CDR3 is CSVGTETQFF. CDR3 coding DNA: TGCAGCGTCGGGACGGAGACCCAGTTCTTC.

This clonotype has a handful of counts. The chain combines TRBV13 with TRBJ2-7; TRBD1 might be the D (6 bases). Trimming removed 5 bases at V and 0 bases at J, with 14 bases between. Germline V gene lookup returns CDR1 PRHDT and CDR2 FYEKMQ (reference sequence). The CDR3 loop spans 15 amino acids. The CDR3 loop is CASSAGQRLSYEQYF. The CDR3, as DNA: TGTGCCAGCAGCGCAGGACAGCGGCTCTCCTACGAGCAGTACTTC.

A word on this clonotype: One end of the junction does not line up with germline, which may come from a read error. V is TRBV20-1 and J is TRBJ1-5, with a possible D match to TRBD1 (5 bases). The V gene's germline CDR1 is DFQATT and CDR2 SNEGSKA (reference sequence). This CDR3 region has 13 residues. For the CDR3, the DNA is TGCAGTGCAAGACAGCACGTTAATCAGCCCCGGCATTTT. Protein sequence: CSARQHVNQPRHF.

This clonotype has ten or more counts. The V call is TRBV6-1, the J call TRBJ1-1, with 9 bases identical to TRBD1. V was pared by 4 bases and J by 6 bases, with 6 bases of the junction left unmatched. CDR1 is MNHNS, CDR2 SASEGT, per germline. The CDR3 runs to 14 residues. This CDR3 is CASSVDRGDSEAFF. The CDR3 nucleotides read TGTGCCAGCAGTGTTGACAGGGGGGATTCTGAAGCTTTCTTT.

This clonotype occurred many times. The chain couples TRBV10-3 to TRBJ2-7, with 14 bases aligning to TRBD2. This CDR3 is 19 amino acids long. The germline CDR1 and CDR2 sequences are ENHRY and SYGVKD. With 2 bases clipped from V and 0 bases from J, the junction kept 9 bases outside the gene matches. CDR3 sequence: CAISERGTSGSIASYEQYF. CDR3 nucleotides: TGTGCCATCAGTGAGCGAGGGACTAGCGGGAGTATCGCCTCCTACGAGCAGTACTTC.

This clonotype was observed a few times. The genes are TRBV11-2 and TRBJ2-3; the match to TRBD2 covers 12 bases. This CDR3 comprises 18 residues. Germline CDR1 is SGHAT and CDR2 is FQNNGV. V was clipped by 5 bases and J by 3 bases; unmatched bases: 12. The CDR3 bases are TGTGCCAGCAGCCGGGGGGCTAGCGGGGGGGCACGGACAGATACGCAGTATTTT. Translating gives CASSRGASGGARTDTQYF.

This clonotype was seen a handful of times. V is TRBV24-1 and J is TRBJ2-1; D perhaps matches TRBD1 (5 bases). Trimming pared 3 bases from V and 0 bases from J, leaving 11 bases between. The CDR3 length is 16 residues. Looked up from germline, CDR1 is KGHDR and CDR2 is SFDVKD. CDR3 region: CATSDLSTGSYNEQFF. CDR3 DNA: TGTGCCACCAGTGATCTTAGCACAGGCTCCTACAATGAGCAGTTCTTC.

The chain has TRBV12-3 or TRBV12-4 and TRBJ2-5; D remains unclear. The length of the CDR3 is 14 residues. V lost 5 bases and J lost 11, with 21 bases in between. The CDR3 region has the DNA TGTGCCAGCAGTCCCGGACGGAACTACAATGAGCAGTACTTC. Amino acid sequence: CASSPGRNYNEQYF.

This clonotype was observed many times. The rearrangement uses TRBV4-1 and TRBJ2-1; 7 bases are a match to TRBD1. Per germline, CDR1 MGHRA and CDR2 YSYEKL. Trimming cost V 1 base and J 5 bases; bases outside gene matches: 5. The CDR3 runs to 15 residues. The CDR3 loop reads CASSQVRDRNNEQFF. The CDR3 coding sequence is TGCGCCAGCAGCCAAGTCCGGGACAGAAACAATGAGCAGTTCTTC.

This clonotype was seen more than once but under ten times. The chain couples TRBV3-1 to TRBJ2-5, with TRBD2 matching 9 bases. Germline V gene sequence: CDR1 LGHDT, CDR2 YNNKEL (reference sequence). This CDR3 is 18 amino acids long. The V and J ends lost 1 base and 5 bases, in that order; junction bases with no gene match: 14. CDR3 region: CASSQVGASGVRLETQYF. The CDR3 region has the DNA TGTGCCAGCAGCCAAGTTGGTGCTAGCGGGGTCCGCTTGGAGACCCAGTACTTC.

This clonotype was counted ten times or more. The rearrangement joins TRBV10-3 to TRBJ1-2; no definite D call. Germline CDR1 reads ENHRY; CDR2 reads SYGVKD. This CDR3 region has 13 residues. V shed 2 bases and J shed 8 bases, with 12 bases lying between them. CDR3 amino acids: CAISEGTARGYTF. The CDR3 DNA sequence: TGTGCCATCAGTGAGGGAACAGCTCGGGGCTACACCTTC.

As concerns this clonotype: One junction end does not reproduce the germline sequence, and a read error may be involved. The J gene is TRBJ2-6, the V gene TRBV20-1; tentatively, D is TRBD2 (5 bases). The CDR3 is 18 residues long. In germline, CDR1 is DFQATT, CDR2 SNEGSKA (reference sequence). This CDR3 is CSARDRPLASSEANVLTF. The CDR3 region has the DNA TGCAGTGCTAGAGATCGACCTCTCGCTAGCTCTGAGGCCAACGTCCTGACTTTC.

The table lists this clonotype with many counts. The CDR3 DNA is TGCAGTGCTAGAGGTGGCAGTTTTAATTCACCCCTCCACTTT. It encodes CSARGGSFNSPLHF. V is TRBV20-1 and J is TRBJ1-6; D gene uncertain. V was cut by 1 base and J by 6 bases, with 10 bases left in between. Germline V gene sequence: CDR1 DFQATT, CDR2 SNEGSKA (reference sequence). The CDR3 consists of 14 residues.

Concerning this clonotype itself: This may be a read error: a much more frequent sequence differs by one nucleotide. The chain recombines TRBV5-1 with TRBJ2-1; D is perhaps TRBD1 or TRBD2 (5 bases each). CDR1 is SGHRS and CDR2 is YFSETQ in the germline V gene. CDR3 length: 15 residues. Trimming stripped 7 bases from V and 0 bases from J, with 14 bases between. Here the CDR3 reads CASRRVSGSYNEQFF. As DNA, the CDR3 is TGCGCCAGCCGCAGGGTCAGCGGCTCCTACAATGAGCAGTTCTTC.

The chain has TRBV20-1 and TRBJ2-6; D unresolved. This CDR3 region has 13 residues. Germline V gene sequence: CDR1 DFQATT, CDR2 SNEGSKA (reference sequence). V dropped 0 bases and J dropped 2 bases, with 2 bases sitting between them. The CDR3 loop is CSARDPGANVLTF. The CDR3 DNA reads as TGCAGTGCTAGAGATCCTGGGGCCAACGTCCTGACTTTC.

This clonotype showed up just a few times. The V call is TRBV5-5, the J call TRBJ2-5; D tentatively fits TRBD1 or TRBD2 (5 bases each). Near its end, the DNA agrees better with TRBJ2-7, so the J call may be wrong. This CDR3 is 14 amino acids long. Germline lookup yields CDR1 SGHKS and CDR2 YYEKEE (reference sequence). The CDR3 DNA follows: TGTGCCAGCAGCCTCCGGGACCTAACCTACGAGCAGTACTTC. This codes for CASSLRDLTYEQYF.

The V gene is TRBV5-1, the J gene TRBJ1-1; tentatively, D is TRBD1 (5 bases). Germline CDR1 reads SGHRS; CDR2 reads YFSETQ. Trimming shortened V by 0 bases and J by 3 bases, and 12 bases separated the two germline ends. The CDR3 length is 15 residues. The CDR3 loop is CASSLETAVYTEAFF. The CDR3 nucleotides read TGCGCCAGCAGCTTGGAGACAGCGGTGTACACTGAAGCTTTCTTT. The full variable domain, with the rest looked up from reference TRBV5-1 and TRBJ1-1, is KAGVTQTPRYLIKTRGQQVTLSCSPISGHRSVSWYQQTPGQGLQFLFEYFSETQRNKGNFPGRFSGRQFSNSRSEMNVSTLELGDSALYLCASSLETAVYTEAFFGQGTRLTVV.

The sample holds a few counts of this clonotype. V gene TRBV29-1 combines with J gene TRBJ1-5, with D possibly being TRBD1 (5 bases). The CDR3 consists of 13 residues. Trimming cost V 7 bases and J 5 bases, with 15 bases left between them. The germline CDR1 and CDR2 sequences are SQVTM and ANQGSEA. The CDR3 nucleotides are TGCAGCGGAACAACAGGATTCGATCAGCCCCAGCATTTT. Its translation is CSGTTGFDQPQHF.

This clonotype was observed a few times. This sequence joins TRBV5-1 and TRBJ2-5; TRBD1 matches at 8 bases. This CDR3 spans 14 amino acids. V was pared by 4 bases and J by 5 bases, with 7 bases of the junction left unmatched. Germline-derived CDR1 and CDR2 are SGHRS and YFSETQ. In DNA, the CDR3 is TGCGCCAGCAGCCAGGACAGGGTTAGTGAGACCCAGTACTTC. Residues: CASSQDRVSETQYF. The full variable domain, in which reference TRBV5-1 and TRBJ2-5 provide the parts outside the CDR3, is KAGVTQTPRYLIKTRGQQVTLSCSPISGHRSVSWYQQTPGQGLQFLFEYFSETQRNKGNFPGRFSGRQFSNSRSEMNVSTLELGDSALYLCASSQDRVSETQYFGPGTRLLVL.

The V and J genes are TRBV2 and TRBJ2-7, with D maybe TRBD1 (5 bases). Germline V gives CDR1 SNHLY, CDR2 FYNNEI. CDR3 size: 14 residues. V gave up 2 bases and J gave up 2 bases, with 10 bases separating them. The CDR3 spells CASSEQTGPYEQYF. As DNA, the CDR3 is TGTGCCAGCAGTGAACAAACAGGCCCCTACGAGCAGTACTTC.

This rearrangement joins TRBV15 to TRBJ2-5; 9 bases match TRBD1. Trimming at V came to 3 bases and at J to 11 bases, leaving 10 bases not matched to a gene. This CDR3 has 14 residues. Germline V CDR1 and CDR2: LNHNV, YYDKDF (reference sequence). The CDR3: CATSRGGQGYGQYF. CDR3 in DNA: TGTGCCACCAGCAGGGGGGGACAGGGCTACGGGCAGTACTTC.

The chain joins TRBV20-1 to TRBJ1-3, with D maybe TRBD1 (5 bases). The CDR3 sequence is 11 residues long. Per germline, CDR1 DFQATT and CDR2 SNEGSKA (reference sequence). Trimming removed 6 bases at V and 4 bases at J, with 7 bases between. The CDR3 spells CSARQGNTIYF. The CDR3 region has the DNA TGCAGTGCCCGACAGGGAAACACCATATATTTT.

This clonotype showed up many times. The chain combines TRBV30 with TRBJ2-7, with a weak D call TRBD1 (6 bases). Germline CDR1 is GTSNPN and CDR2 is SVGIG (reference sequence). The CDR3 sequence is 14 residues long. V gave up 3 bases and J gave up 3 bases, with 15 bases separating them. The CDR3 DNA follows: TGTGCCTGGAGGGAAGGCGACAGGATCTACGAGCAGTACTTC. Protein product: CAWREGDRIYEQYF.

Remarks on this clonotype: This sequence may be a read error, since a much larger clone differs from it by one base. The chain uses TRBV29-1 and TRBJ1-1; no clear D. The germline gives CDR1 SQVTM, CDR2 ANQGSEA. This CDR3 region has 11 residues. The V gene lost 5 bases and the J gene lost 3 bases, with 7 bases spanning the gap. CDR3 region: CSVSMDTEAFF. Written as DNA, the CDR3 is TGCAGCGTTTCGATGGACACTGAAGCTTTCTTT.

This clonotype has a single count. A much larger clone lies a single base off, so this may be a read error. J is TRBJ2-1 and V is TRBV6-5, with TRBD2 as a possible D gene (7 bases). CDR3 length equals 16 residues. Germline loops: CDR1 MNHEY, CDR2 SVGAGI. CDR3 sequence (DNA): TGTGCCGGCAGCCACCAAGGTGGGAGGGGGTTAAGGGTGCAGTTCTTC. Translation: CAGSHQGGRGLRVQFF.

At least ten counts were recorded for this clonotype. V and J are TRBV15 and TRBJ2-1; 8 nucleotides line up with TRBD1. The CDR3 runs to 14 residues. The V and J ends lost 4 bases and 4 bases, in that order; junction bases with no gene match: 3. CDR1 and CDR2 (germline): LNHNV, YYDKDF (reference sequence). The CDR3, as DNA: TGTGCCACCAGCACGGACAGGGTATACAATGAGCAGTTCTTC. Translation: CATSTDRVYNEQFF. Full variable domain (remainder filled in from reference TRBV15 and TRBJ2-1): DAMVIQNPRYQVTQFGKPVTLSCSQTLNHNVMYWYQQKSSQAPKLLFHYYDKDFNNEADTPDNFQSRRPNTSFCFLDIRSPGLGDTAMYLCATSTDRVYNEQFFGPGTRLTVL.